This entry features one TCR beta chain sequence. This clone's antigen is unknown. Within one base of it there is no much larger clone, and no base qualities were kept. The sample originates from a study of CD8 T cells in Susac syndrome (dated by TCRdb to between 2018 and 2021). Regarding the complete study: Among the sequenced Susac syndrome patients, about six had clinically active disease and roughly 8 were in clinical remission. Susac syndrome patients were therapy-naive, on corticosteroids (some also receiving IVIg), or on IVIg alone at blood withdrawal. The study used repertoire sequencing to test whether antigen drove CD8+ T cell activation and differentiation in Susac syndrome.

Peripheral blood CD8+ and CD4+ T cells from healthy donors, Susac syndrome patients and multiple sclerosis patients were profiled by high-throughput TCR beta sequencing. Recently defined diagnostic criteria for definite or probable disease were met by the Susac syndrome patients. Bulk CD8+ and CD4+ T cells were purified by magnetic negative isolation, whereas CD8+ TEMRA cells were enriched by FACS. Blood was collected in EDTA tubes and processed within 24 hours, with PBMCs isolated through density gradient centrifugation. PBMCs intended for TCR sequencing were cryopreserved in liquid nitrogen and were subsequently thawed in a 37 degrees C water bath. The sorted or isolated CD4+, CD8+ and CD8+ TEMRA cells reached a purity of at least 90%. RNA was extracted using the RNeasy kit, and about 0.5 to 1 ug of the RNA was reverse transcribed with random hexamers. TCR beta CDR3 regions were amplified with the immunoSEQ multiplex PCR assay covering 54 Vbeta and 13 Jbeta segments. To correct PCR amplification bias, a synthetic template baseline was used for both primer optimization and computational correction. The original methods were these. Only productive sequences were kept, with reads annotated to V, D and J genes according to IMGT and analyzed in immunoSEQ Analyzer. Clonality was calculated as one minus the Shannon entropy normalized by log2 of the number of productive unique sequences. For each patient and control, public and private clones were evaluated among the 100 most prevalent clones. Clones were defined as Susac-specific when absent from the healthy and MS cohorts, from roughly 1,000 published viral clones and from other ImmuneACCESS disease sequences. TCRdb passed the public sequencing reads through fastp at Q25 and MiXCR, retaining productive beta sequences. For every CDR3 protein sequence, its rows merge into one entry that carries the most common genes and DNA. TCRdb assigned the V and J calls; the authors' analysis was not used. A total of 110,000 to 150,000 distinct CDR3 sequences appear in this sample, about 94% of them only once. The ten largest clones take up 0.065% to 0.095% of the sample.

Overall study outcomes, separate from this receptor: In patients with Susac syndrome, the CD4+ T cell repertoire showed no detectable clonal expansion. The study acknowledged that relatively few individuals were included in the TCR sequencing and HLA analysis.

The sample taken for sequencing was CD4+ T cells from PBMCs. The receptor was derived from a human donor with Susac syndrome.

The bases read TGCAGTGCTAGGACTAGGCTAACGAACACCGGGGAGCTGTTTTTT. Translated, it gives CSARTRLTNTGELFF. The V and J segments used are TRBV20-1 and TRBJ2-2; possibly the D gene is TRBD2, per 6 matching bases. Between the V and J ends, shortened by 3 bases and 0 bases respectively, the junction contains 11 bases. The CDR3 has 15 amino acids, counting the end cysteine and phenylalanine. This entry keeps only the CDR3 DNA: 45 bases, framed from base 1. From a lookup of the germline V gene (reference sequence), CDR1 and CDR2 are DFQATT and SNEGSKA.